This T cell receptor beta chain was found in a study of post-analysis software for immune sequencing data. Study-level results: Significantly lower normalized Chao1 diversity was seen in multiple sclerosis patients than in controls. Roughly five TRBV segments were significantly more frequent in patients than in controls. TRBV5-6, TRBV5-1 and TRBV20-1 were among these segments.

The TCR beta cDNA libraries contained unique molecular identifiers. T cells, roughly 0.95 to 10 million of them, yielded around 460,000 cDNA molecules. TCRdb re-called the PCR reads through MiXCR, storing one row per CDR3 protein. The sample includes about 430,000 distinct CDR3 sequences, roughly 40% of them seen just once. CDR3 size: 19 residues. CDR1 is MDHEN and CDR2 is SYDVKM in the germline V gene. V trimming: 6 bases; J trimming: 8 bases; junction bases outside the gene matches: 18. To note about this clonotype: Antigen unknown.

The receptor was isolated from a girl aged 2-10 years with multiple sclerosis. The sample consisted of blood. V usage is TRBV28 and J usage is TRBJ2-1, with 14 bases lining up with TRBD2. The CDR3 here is CASSITGTSGSRGVDEQFF. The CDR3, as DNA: TGTGCCAGCAGCATAACCGGGACTAGCGGGAGTCGGGGTGTGGATGAGCAGTTCTTC.